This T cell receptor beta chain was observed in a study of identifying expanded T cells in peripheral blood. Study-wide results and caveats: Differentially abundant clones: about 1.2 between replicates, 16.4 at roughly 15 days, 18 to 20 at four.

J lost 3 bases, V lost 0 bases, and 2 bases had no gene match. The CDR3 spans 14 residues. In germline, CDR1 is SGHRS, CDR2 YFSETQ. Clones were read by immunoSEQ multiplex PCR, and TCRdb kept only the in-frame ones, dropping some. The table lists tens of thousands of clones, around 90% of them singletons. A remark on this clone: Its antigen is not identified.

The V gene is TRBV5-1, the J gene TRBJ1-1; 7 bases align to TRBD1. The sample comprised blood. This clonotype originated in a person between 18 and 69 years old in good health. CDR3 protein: CASSLVQGDTEAFF. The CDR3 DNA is TGCGCCAGCAGCTTGGTCCAGGGGGACACTGAAGCTTTCTTT.